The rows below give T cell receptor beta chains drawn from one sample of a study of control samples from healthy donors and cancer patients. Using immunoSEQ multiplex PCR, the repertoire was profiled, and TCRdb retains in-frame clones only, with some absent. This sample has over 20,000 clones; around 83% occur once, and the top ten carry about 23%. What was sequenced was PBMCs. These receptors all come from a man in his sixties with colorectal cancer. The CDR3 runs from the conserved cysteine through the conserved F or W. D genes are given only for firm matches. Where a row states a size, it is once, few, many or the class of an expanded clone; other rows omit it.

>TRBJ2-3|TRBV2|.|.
TGTGCCAGCGCCCAGGGCACAGATACGCAGTATTTT
CASAQGTDTQYF
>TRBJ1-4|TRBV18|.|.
TGTGCCAGCTCACTGTCCGCCCTAGTTACTGAAAAACTGTTTTTT
CASSLSALVTEKLFF
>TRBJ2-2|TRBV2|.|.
TGTGCCAGCAGTGAAACGGACGTGATCGACACCGGGGAGCTGTTTTTT
CASSETDVIDTGELFF
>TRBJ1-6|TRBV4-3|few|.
TGCGCCAGCAGTCGTGGCAGGGGTATTTCACCCCTCCACTTT
CASSRGRGISPLHF
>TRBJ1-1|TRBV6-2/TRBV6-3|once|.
TGTGCCAGCAGTTACTCGAGTACCGGGATGACTGAAGCTTTCTTT
CASSYSSTGMTEAFF
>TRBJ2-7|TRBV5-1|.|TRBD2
TGCGCCAGCAGATTAGCGGGGGAGGTCTACGAGCAGTACTTC
CASRLAGEVYEQYF
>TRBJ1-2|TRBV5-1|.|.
TGCGCCAGCACCCGAGGGCAGGGAGACTATGGCTACACCTTC
CASTRGQGDYGYTF
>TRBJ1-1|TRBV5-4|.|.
TGTGCCAGCAGCTTGGCCGCAGGGCTAAACACTGAAGCTTTCTTT
CASSLAAGLNTEAFF
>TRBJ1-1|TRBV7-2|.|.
TGTGCCAGCAGCCCCATGGGCGCGGGTAACACTGAAGCTTTCTTT
CASSPMGAGNTEAFF
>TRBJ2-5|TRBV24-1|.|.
TGTGCCACCAGTGATTTCCCGACCGAGACCCAGTACTTC
CATSDFPTETQYF
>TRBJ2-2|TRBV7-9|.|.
TGTGCCAGCAGCCCGGACCCTGTCAAAGCCGGGGAGCTGTTTTTT
CASSPDPVKAGELFF
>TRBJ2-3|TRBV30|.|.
TGTGCCTGGAGTGTTATGGGCCCCCGAGGCCCAGATACGCAGTATTTT
CAWSVMGPRGPDTQYF
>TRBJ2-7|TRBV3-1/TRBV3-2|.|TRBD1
TGTGCCAGCAGCCAAGTTGGCTCTCTCCGGGACAGGCCCGAGCAGTACTTC
CASSQVGSLRDRPEQYF
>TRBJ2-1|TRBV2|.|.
TGTGCCAGCTCCTGGACAGTAGGAATGGATGAGCAGTTCTTC
CASSWTVGMDEQFF
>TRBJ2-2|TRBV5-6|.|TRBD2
TGTGCCAGCAGCTTGTTTCCGGGGGGGAACACCGGGGAGCTGTTTTTT
CASSLFPGGNTGELFF
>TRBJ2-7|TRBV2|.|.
TGTGCCAGCAGTGTCCAGTACGAGCAGTACTTC
CASSVQYEQYF
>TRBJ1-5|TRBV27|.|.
TGTGCCAGCAGTTTATCCCTACTTCAGCCCCAGCATTTT
CASSLSLLQPQHF
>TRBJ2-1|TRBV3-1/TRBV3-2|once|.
TGTGCCAGCAGCCGGGTCGATGAGCAGTTCTTC
CASSRVDEQFF
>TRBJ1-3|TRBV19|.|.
TGTGCCAGTGGACATAGCTCTGGAAACACCATATATTTT
CASGHSSGNTIYF
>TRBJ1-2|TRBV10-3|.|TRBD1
TGTGCCATCCCTGCCCCTTCGGGACAGGGTAACTATGGCTACACCTTC
CAIPAPSGQGNYGYTF
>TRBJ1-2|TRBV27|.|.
TGTGCCAGCAAGCCTTGGAGGGTCTCCTATGGCTACACCTTC
CASKPWRVSYGYTF
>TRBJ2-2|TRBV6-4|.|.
TGTGCCAGCAGTGACTCCCGACAGGCCGGGGAGCTGTTTTTT
CASSDSRQAGELFF
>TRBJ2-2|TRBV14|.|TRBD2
TGTGCCAGCAGCCATCGGGGGGGCTTATTCACCGGGGAGCTGTTTTTT
CASSHRGGLFTGELFF
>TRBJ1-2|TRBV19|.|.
TGTGCCAGTAGTATATCCAGTCGTGGCTACACCTTC
CASSISSRGYTF
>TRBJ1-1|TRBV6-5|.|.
TGTGCCAGCAGTTACTCGGTTTACCTGAACACTGAAGCTTTCTTT
CASSYSVYLNTEAFF
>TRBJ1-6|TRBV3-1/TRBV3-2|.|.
TGTGCCAGCGACCTTCTGGGGCGGTTTTCACCCCTCCACTTT
CASDLLGRFSPLHF
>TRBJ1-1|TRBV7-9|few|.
TGTGCCAGCAGCTCTGGGACAACGAGACAGGCTGAAGCTTTCTTT
CASSSGTTRQAEAFF
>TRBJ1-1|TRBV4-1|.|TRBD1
TGCGCCAGCAGCCAAGTTGGGACAGCCATGAACACTGAAGCTTTCTTT
CASSQVGTAMNTEAFF
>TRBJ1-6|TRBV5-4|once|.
TGTGCCAGCAGCTGGGCTAATTCACCCCTCCACTTT
CASSWANSPLHF
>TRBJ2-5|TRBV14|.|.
TGTGCCAGCAGCCTTTTGGTAGGGGGGGGCCGTCATACCGAAGAGACCCAGTACTTC
CASSLLVGGGRHTEETQYF
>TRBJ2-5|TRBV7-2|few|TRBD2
TGTGCCAGCAGCTTAGACAGAAGCGGGACTAGTCGTCAAGAGACCCAGTACTTC
CASSLDRSGTSRQETQYF
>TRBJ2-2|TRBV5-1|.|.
TGCGCCAGCAGCTTGGGTGCGAACACCGGGGAGCTGTTTTTT
CASSLGANTGELFF
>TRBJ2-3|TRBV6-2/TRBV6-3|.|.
TGTGCCAGCAGTCCCGGGACTGCGCCATATACGCAGTATTTT
CASSPGTAPYTQYF
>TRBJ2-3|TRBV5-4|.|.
TGTGCCAGCAGCTTGGGCCTAGCAACAGATACGCAGTATTTT
CASSLGLATDTQYF
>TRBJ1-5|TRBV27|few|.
TGTGCCAGCAGTCGCCACCTTGGAGGGACCGACAATCAGCCCCAGCATTTT
CASSRHLGGTDNQPQHF
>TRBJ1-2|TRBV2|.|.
TGTGCCAGCAGTGAAGCCATGCTAGGGAACTATGGCTACACCTTC
CASSEAMLGNYGYTF
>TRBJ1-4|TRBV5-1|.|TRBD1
TGCGCCAGCAGCTTGGGACAGGGGAATGAAAAACTGTTTTTT
CASSLGQGNEKLFF
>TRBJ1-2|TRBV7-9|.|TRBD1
TGTGCCAGCAGCTTAGTAGGGACAGACAACTATGGCTACACCTTC
CASSLVGTDNYGYTF
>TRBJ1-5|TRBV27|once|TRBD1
TGTGCCAGCAGTCTGGGACAGGGGCCTGGGCCCCAGCATTTT
CASSLGQGPGPQHF
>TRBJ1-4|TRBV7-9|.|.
TGTGCCAGCAGCTTAAGTGGGGGGCGCGTTTCGACTAATGAAAAACTGTTTTTT
CASSLSGGRVSTNEKLFF
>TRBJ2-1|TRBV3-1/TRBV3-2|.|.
TGTGCCAGCAGCGAGCTTTTTGGTTCCTTGTACAATGAGCAGTTCTTC
CASSELFGSLYNEQFF
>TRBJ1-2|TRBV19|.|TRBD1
TGTGCCAGTAGTAGGGTCGGACAGGGGTATGGCTACACCTTC
CASSRVGQGYGYTF
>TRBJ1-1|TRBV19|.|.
TGTGCCAGTAGACTTGCCCCCCAGGTTCAGGCTTTCTTT
CASRLAPQVQAFF
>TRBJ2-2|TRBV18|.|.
TGTGCCAGCTCACCTTCAGGGGTATCGAACACCGGGGAGCTGTTTTTT
CASSPSGVSNTGELFF
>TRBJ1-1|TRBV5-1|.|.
TGCGCCAGCAGCTTGGGGCCAGGGTTGAACACTGAAGCTTTCTTT
CASSLGPGLNTEAFF
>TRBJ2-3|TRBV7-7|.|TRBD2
TGTGCCAGCCACAGACTAGCGGGGTCAGATACGCAGTATTTT
CASHRLAGSDTQYF
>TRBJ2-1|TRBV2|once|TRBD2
TGTGCCAGCAGTGACGGAGGGACTAGCTCTGGGTTCTTC
CASSDGGTSSGFF
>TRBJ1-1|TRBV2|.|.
TGTGCCAGCAGGGGATTCAAGGGACGGACTGAAGCTTTCTTT
CASRGFKGRTEAFF